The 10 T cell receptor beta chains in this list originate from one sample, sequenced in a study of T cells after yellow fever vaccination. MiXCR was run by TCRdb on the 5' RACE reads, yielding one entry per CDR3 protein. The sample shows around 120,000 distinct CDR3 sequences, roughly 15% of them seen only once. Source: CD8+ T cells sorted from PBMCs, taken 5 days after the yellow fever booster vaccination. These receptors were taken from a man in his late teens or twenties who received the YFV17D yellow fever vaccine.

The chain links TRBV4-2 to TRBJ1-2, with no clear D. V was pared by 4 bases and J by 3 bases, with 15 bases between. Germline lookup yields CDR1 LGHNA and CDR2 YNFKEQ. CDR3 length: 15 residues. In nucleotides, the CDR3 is TGTGCCAGCAGCCCCGCTGGGCCTCTGGACTATGGCTACACCTTC. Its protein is CASSPAGPLDYGYTF.

As DNA, the CDR3 is TGTGCCAGCAGCTTTACCGGAGGAGGGGAGCTGTTTTTT. Protein product: CASSFTGGGELFF. The chain uses TRBV7-3 and TRBJ2-2; D may be TRBD2 (5 bases). In germline, CDR1 is SGHTA, CDR2 FQGTGA. Trimming cost V 3 bases and J 8 bases, with 10 bases left between them. This CDR3 spans 13 amino acids. The variable domain in full, completed from reference TRBV7-3 and TRBJ2-2, reads GAGVSQTPSNKVTEKGKYVELRCDPISGHTALYWYRQSLGQGPEFLIYFQGTGAADDSGLPNDRFFAVRPEGSVSTLKIQRTERGDSAVYLCASSFTGGGELFFGEGSRLTVL.

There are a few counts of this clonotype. CDR3 DNA: TGTGCCAGCAGTGGGACAGAGGCCTACGAGCAGTACTTC. Translated, it gives CASSGTEAYEQYF. The genes are TRBV27 and TRBJ2-7, with 7 bases lining up with TRBD1. CDR1 MNHEY and CDR2 SMNVEV come from the germline V gene (reference sequence). Losses at the gene ends were 5 bases for V and 2 bases for J; bases not matched to a gene: 3. This CDR3 spans 13 amino acids.

The chain's CDR3 is CASSRQGDRSNEQFF. The CDR3 bases are TGTGCCAGCAGTCGACAGGGGGACAGGAGCAATGAGCAGTTCTTC. V gene TRBV6-5 combines with J gene TRBJ2-1; TRBD1 agrees at 9 bases. The CDR3 spans 15 residues. Germline V gene lookup returns CDR1 MNHEY and CDR2 SVGAGI. V was clipped by 5 bases and J by 6 bases; unmatched bases: 8.

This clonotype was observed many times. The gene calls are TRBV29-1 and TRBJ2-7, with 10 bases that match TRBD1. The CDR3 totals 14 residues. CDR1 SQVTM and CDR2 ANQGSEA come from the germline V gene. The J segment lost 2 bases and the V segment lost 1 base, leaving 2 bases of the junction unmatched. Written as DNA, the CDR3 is TGCAGCGTTGAAGGGACAGGGGGAACCTACGAGCAGTACTTC. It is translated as CSVEGTGGTYEQYF.

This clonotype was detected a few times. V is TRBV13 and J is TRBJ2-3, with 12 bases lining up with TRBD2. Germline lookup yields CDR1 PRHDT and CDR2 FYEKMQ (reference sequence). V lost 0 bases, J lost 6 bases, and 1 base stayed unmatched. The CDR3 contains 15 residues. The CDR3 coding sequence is TGTGCCAGCAGCTTAGGTGGACTAGCGGGGGATACGCAGTATTTT. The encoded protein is CASSLGGLAGDTQYF.

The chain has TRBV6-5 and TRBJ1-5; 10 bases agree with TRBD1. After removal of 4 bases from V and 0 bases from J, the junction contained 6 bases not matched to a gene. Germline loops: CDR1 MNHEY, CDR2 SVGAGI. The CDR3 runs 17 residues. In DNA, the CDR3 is TGTGCCAGCAGTTCAGGACAGGGGGTATATAGCAATCAGCCCCAGCATTTT. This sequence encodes CASSSGQGVYSNQPQHF.

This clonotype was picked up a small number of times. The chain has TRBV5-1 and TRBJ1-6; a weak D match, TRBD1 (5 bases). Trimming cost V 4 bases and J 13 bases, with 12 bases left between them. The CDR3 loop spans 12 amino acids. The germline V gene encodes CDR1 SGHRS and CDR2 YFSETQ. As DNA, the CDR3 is TGCGCCAGCAGCAAGCTTTGGGGGCCCCTCCACTTT. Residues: CASSKLWGPLHF. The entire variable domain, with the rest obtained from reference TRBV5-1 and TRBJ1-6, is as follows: KAGVTQTPRYLIKTRGQQVTLSCSPISGHRSVSWYQQTPGQGLQFLFEYFSETQRNKGNFPGRFSGRQFSNSRSEMNVSTLELGDSALYLCASSKLWGPLHFGNGTRLTVT.

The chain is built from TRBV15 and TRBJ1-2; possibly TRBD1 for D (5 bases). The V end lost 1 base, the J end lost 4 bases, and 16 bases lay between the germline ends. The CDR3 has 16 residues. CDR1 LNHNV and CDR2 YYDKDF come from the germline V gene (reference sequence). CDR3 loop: CATSRGQGEGVYGYTF. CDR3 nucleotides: TGTGCCACCAGCAGAGGGCAGGGAGAAGGGGTCTATGGCTACACCTTC.

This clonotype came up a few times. The CDR3 spells CASSLWTGKGETQYF. The CDR3 DNA sequence: TGTGCCAGCAGCTTATGGACAGGGAAGGGAGAGACCCAGTACTTC. This chain joins TRBV7-9 and TRBJ2-5; 8 nucleotides line up with TRBD1. Germline V gives CDR1 SEHNR, CDR2 FQNEAQ (reference sequence). This CDR3 spans 15 amino acids. The V segment lost 2 bases and the J segment 4 bases; nucleotides outside the gene matches: 6.